These T cell receptor beta chains were read from a single sample in a study of T cells in Graves' hyperthyroidism and ophthalmopathy. TCRdb processed the multiplex PCR reads anew with MiXCR; each CDR3 protein has one entry. The sample has 350,000 to 450,000 distinct CDR3 sequences, about a sixth seen once. Material: blood. The receptors stem from a woman aged 30 to 39 with Graves' hyperthyroidism that later progressed to Graves' ophthalmopathy. Both conserved end residues are part of each CDR3. D genes are given only for firm matches. For some rows the clone size is stated as once, few or many, or as a class when expanded; others skip it.

CAISESPAGGVHEQYF	TGTGCCATCAGTGAGTCCCCAGCGGGAGGAGTCCACGAGCAGTACTTC	TRBV10-3	TRBJ2-7	-	TRBD2
CASSLAFLGNTEAFF	TGCGCCAGCAGCTTGGCTTTTCTGGGGAACACTGAAGCTTTCTTT	TRBV5-1	TRBJ1-1	-	-
CASTSAQGPYEQYF	TGTGCCAGCACCAGCGCCCAGGGACCCTACGAGCAGTACTTC	TRBV27	TRBJ2-7	many	-
CASRYSAADTQYF	TGTGCCAGCAGATACAGTGCGGCAGATACGCAGTATTTT	TRBV7-9	TRBJ2-3	few	-
CASSGLGQLNYGYTF	TGTGCCAGCAGTGGCCTCGGACAGCTTAACTATGGCTACACCTTC	TRBV6-1	TRBJ1-2	-	-
CASRGRSQETQYF	TGTGCCAGCCGCGGAAGATCCCAAGAGACCCAGTACTTC	TRBV12-3/TRBV12-4	TRBJ2-5	many	-
CASSRQDRVDTEAFF	TGCGCCAGCAGCCGACAAGACAGGGTGGACACTGAAGCTTTCTTT	TRBV5-1	TRBJ1-1	few	TRBD1
CASSLDGPGNTEAFF	TGTGCCAGCAGCTTAGACGGGCCGGGGAACACTGAAGCTTTCTTT	TRBV7-8	TRBJ1-1	-	-
CASSQDPRQRDSNTGELFF	TGTGCCAGCAGCCAAGATCCGCGACAGCGGGATTCGAACACCGGGGAGCTGTTTTTT	TRBV14	TRBJ2-2	-	TRBD2
CASSFSLNSNQPQHF	TGTGCCAGCAGTTTTTCCCTAAATAGCAATCAGCCCCAGCATTTT	TRBV12-3/TRBV12-4	TRBJ1-5	many	-
CSASELAGRVVDTQYF	TGCAGTGCTAGTGAGCTAGCGGGACGGGTTGTCGATACGCAGTATTTT	TRBV20-1	TRBJ2-3	many	TRBD2
CASSWSVEAKNIQYF	TGTGCCAGCAGTTGGTCAGTCGAAGCCAAAAACATTCAGTACTTC	TRBV2	TRBJ2-4	many	-
CASSSPGEYSKQFF	TGTGCCAGCAGCTCCCCCGGCGAGTATAGTAAGCAGTTCTTC	TRBV7-9	TRBJ2-1	-	-
CASSTTGGTGQPQHF	TGTGCCAGCTCAACGACAGGGGGGACGGGTCAGCCCCAGCATTTT	TRBV18	TRBJ1-5	-	TRBD1
CASNRGGYNEQFF	TGTGCCAGCAACAGGGGGGGGTACAATGAGCAGTTCTTC	TRBV28	TRBJ2-1	-	-
CASSTVTVSNQPQHF	TGTGCCAGTAGCACAGTGACAGTTAGCAATCAGCCCCAGCATTTT	TRBV19	TRBJ1-5	-	-